The rows below give T cell receptor beta chains drawn from one sample of a study of T cells in Graves' hyperthyroidism and ophthalmopathy. One entry per CDR3 protein results from TCRdb running MiXCR on the multiplex PCR reads. The sample lists some 24,000 distinct CDR3 sequences, approximately 49% seen once, with about 25% in the top ten. Input material: blood. The receptors stem from a middle-aged woman with Graves' hyperthyroidism that later progressed to Graves' ophthalmopathy. CDR3s include the opening cysteine and the closing phenylalanine or tryptophan. The order of the fields is J gene, D gene, clone size, V gene, CDR3 DNA, CDR3 protein. A D gene is named only where the DNA matches it firmly. The size of a clone is reported for some rows only, either as once, few or many, or as a class for expanded clones.

j_gene: TRBJ2-2
d_gene: .
abundance: many
v_gene: TRBV5-1
CDR3nt: TGCGCCAGCAGTTCGGGAGAAAAGACCGGGGAGCTGTTTTTT
CDR3aa: CASSSGEKTGELFF

j_gene: TRBJ1-5
d_gene: .
abundance: many
v_gene: TRBV27
CDR3nt: TGTGCCAGTCCTCAGTTTCCAGGCAATCAGCCCCAGCATTTT
CDR3aa: CASPQFPGNQPQHF

j_gene: TRBJ2-7
d_gene: .
abundance: .
v_gene: TRBV19
CDR3nt: TGTGCCAGTACAGGTACAATCTCCTACGAGCAGTACTTC
CDR3aa: CASTGTISYEQYF

j_gene: TRBJ1-6
d_gene: TRBD1
abundance: few
v_gene: TRBV20-1
CDR3nt: TGCAGTGCTAGAGAGGGGACAGCGAATTCACCCCTCCACTTT
CDR3aa: CSAREGTANSPLHF

j_gene: TRBJ2-7
d_gene: .
abundance: medium-sized
v_gene: TRBV25-1
CDR3nt: TGTGCCAGCAGTGATCTATTGCAGTACTTC
CDR3aa: CASSDLLQYF

j_gene: TRBJ1-4
d_gene: .
abundance: many
v_gene: TRBV9
CDR3nt: TGTGCCAGCAGCGTAGGGGGGCGGCGGAATGAAAAACTGTTTTTT
CDR3aa: CASSVGGRRNEKLFF

j_gene: TRBJ2-7
d_gene: TRBD2
abundance: many
v_gene: TRBV5-5
CDR3nt: TGTGCCAGCAGGGATACTAGCGGAACCTACGAGCAGTACTTC
CDR3aa: CASRDTSGTYEQYF

j_gene: TRBJ2-1
d_gene: .
abundance: many
v_gene: TRBV14
CDR3nt: TGTGCCAGCAGCCAAGAAACCACTAGGTTCCAGTTCTTC
CDR3aa: CASSQETTRFQFF

j_gene: TRBJ2-7
d_gene: TRBD2
abundance: .
v_gene: TRBV19
CDR3nt: TGTGCCAGTAGGCCCGGGGGTAGCGGGAGCTACGAGCAGTACTTC
CDR3aa: CASRPGGSGSYEQYF

j_gene: TRBJ2-1
d_gene: .
abundance: many
v_gene: TRBV7-9
CDR3nt: TGTGCCAGCAGCTTAGGGAGAGAAGACAGTTTATACGGTGAGCAGTTCTTC
CDR3aa: CASSLGREDSLYGEQFF

j_gene: TRBJ1-1
d_gene: .
abundance: .
v_gene: TRBV25-1
CDR3nt: TGTGCCAGCAGTGAATCGATTGGAGGGGACACTGAAGCTTTCTTT
CDR3aa: CASSESIGGDTEAFF

j_gene: TRBJ2-1
d_gene: .
abundance: many
v_gene: TRBV6-2/TRBV6-3
CDR3nt: TGTGCCAGCAGTCCGTGGGCGGCGAGGAATGAGCAGTTCTTC
CDR3aa: CASSPWAARNEQFF

j_gene: TRBJ2-7
d_gene: .
abundance: many
v_gene: TRBV9
CDR3nt: TGTGCCAGCAGCGTAGGGGCAAAACTGAGCTACGAGCAGTACTTC
CDR3aa: CASSVGAKLSYEQYF

j_gene: TRBJ2-1
d_gene: TRBD2
abundance: .
v_gene: TRBV7-2
CDR3nt: TGTGCCAGCAGCAGTAGACTAGCGGGAGTAGTCTATGAGCAGTTCTTC
CDR3aa: CASSSRLAGVVYEQFF

j_gene: TRBJ2-5
d_gene: .
abundance: many
v_gene: TRBV11-3
CDR3nt: TGTGCCAGCAGCTTAGGAGCGGGACACGAGACCCAGTACTTC
CDR3aa: CASSLGAGHETQYF

j_gene: TRBJ2-1
d_gene: TRBD2
abundance: .
v_gene: TRBV20-1
CDR3nt: TGCAGTGCTAGCGAACCTCCGGGACTAGCGGGAGGATGGGAGCAGTTCTTC
CDR3aa: CSASEPPGLAGGWEQFF

j_gene: TRBJ2-1
d_gene: .
abundance: .
v_gene: TRBV19
CDR3nt: TGTGCCAGTAGTATAGGGGCCCGGACAGACTCCTACAATGAGCAGTTCTTC
CDR3aa: CASSIGARTDSYNEQFF

j_gene: TRBJ2-1
d_gene: .
abundance: few
v_gene: TRBV10-1
CDR3nt: TGCGCCAGCAGTGTGGGATCCTACGGCAATGAGCAGTTCTTC
CDR3aa: CASSVGSYGNEQFF

j_gene: TRBJ2-3
d_gene: .
abundance: once
v_gene: TRBV7-3
CDR3nt: TGTGCCAGCAGCTTGGAGTGGACAGATACGCAGTATTTT
CDR3aa: CASSLEWTDTQYF

j_gene: TRBJ1-1
d_gene: .
abundance: .
v_gene: TRBV19
CDR3nt: TGTGCCAGTAGTGTCACAGGGATGGAAGCTTTCTTT
CDR3aa: CASSVTGMEAFF

j_gene: TRBJ1-2
d_gene: TRBD1
abundance: medium-sized
v_gene: TRBV19
CDR3nt: TGTGCCAGTAGTGGGAGGACAGGCGGGAAGAATGGCTACACCTTC
CDR3aa: CASSGRTGGKNGYTF

j_gene: TRBJ1-2
d_gene: .
abundance: .
v_gene: TRBV7-2
CDR3nt: TGTGCCAGCAGCCGGACAGCGACGGACTATGGCTACACCTTC
CDR3aa: CASSRTATDYGYTF

j_gene: TRBJ1-1
d_gene: TRBD1
abundance: .
v_gene: TRBV20-1
CDR3nt: TGCAGTGCTAGAGTGGACGGGACAGGGACCATGAACACTGAAGCTTTCTTT
CDR3aa: CSARVDGTGTMNTEAFF

j_gene: TRBJ1-2
d_gene: TRBD1
abundance: many
v_gene: TRBV12-3/TRBV12-4
CDR3nt: TGTGCCAGCAGCTACCAAGGGGGCGTGGGGTATGGCTACACCTTC
CDR3aa: CASSYQGGVGYGYTF

j_gene: TRBJ2-7
d_gene: TRBD2
abundance: .
v_gene: TRBV20-1
CDR3nt: TGCAGTGCTACTAAACTAGCGGAGCTCTACGAGCAGTACTTC
CDR3aa: CSATKLAELYEQYF

j_gene: TRBJ2-1
d_gene: .
abundance: medium-sized
v_gene: TRBV2
CDR3nt: TGTGCCTGGGCGAATGGATATGAGCAGTTCTTC
CDR3aa: CAWANGYEQFF

j_gene: TRBJ1-1
d_gene: .
abundance: many
v_gene: TRBV28
CDR3nt: TGTGCCAGCAGTTTTATGGTGGGCACTGAAGCTTTCTTT
CDR3aa: CASSFMVGTEAFF

j_gene: TRBJ1-2
d_gene: .
abundance: few
v_gene: TRBV10-3
CDR3nt: TGTGCCATCAAGGGGTCTAACTATGGCTACACCTTC
CDR3aa: CAIKGSNYGYTF

j_gene: TRBJ2-5
d_gene: TRBD1
abundance: .
v_gene: TRBV5-5
CDR3nt: TGTGCCAGCAGCGACAGGGGTGAGACACAGTACTTC
CDR3aa: CASSDRGETQYF

j_gene: TRBJ2-2
d_gene: .
abundance: .
v_gene: TRBV7-9
CDR3nt: TGTGCCAGCAAGCGGAACACCGGGGAGCTGTTTTTT
CDR3aa: CASKRNTGELFF